A selection of T cell receptor beta chains follows, all from one sample in a study of cytomegalovirus exposure and HLA in healthy donors. This table comes from immunoSEQ multiplex PCR, and its TCRdb copy is limited to in-frame clones, with some not included. The sample lists fewer than 250,000 clones; around 80% were seen once. The sample taken for sequencing was PBMCs. The source is a man aged 40-49 years in good health and CMV-seropositive. The CDR3 runs from the conserved cysteine through the conserved F or W. The D gene is left open where the match is weak. The size entry is marked missing in some rows and otherwise reads once, few, many or a size class.

V gene: TRBV11-2; D gene: -; clone size: -; CDR3 protein: CASSPIQPQHF
V gene: TRBV5-1; D gene: TRBD1; clone size: -; CDR3 protein: CASSSRPGTGGKTQYF
V gene: TRBV7-3; D gene: -; clone size: -; CDR3 protein: CASSLPGLNNEQFF
V gene: TRBV9; D gene: -; clone size: few; CDR3 protein: CASSADPWANNEQFF
V gene: TRBV6-4; D gene: TRBD1; clone size: -; CDR3 protein: CASSLDRVAEQFF
V gene: TRBV6-5; D gene: -; clone size: -; CDR3 protein: CASSYRQGGTEAFF
V gene: TRBV27; D gene: TRBD2; clone size: once; CDR3 protein: CASSLIAGAMGYEQFF
V gene: TRBV30; D gene: -; clone size: once; CDR3 protein: CAWSPGHSLNTEAFF
V gene: TRBV5-1; D gene: -; clone size: -; CDR3 protein: CASKGGLTPSYEQYF
V gene: TRBV28; D gene: -; clone size: -; CDR3 protein: CASSQRTGATNEKLFF
V gene: TRBV7-8; D gene: -; clone size: once; CDR3 protein: CASSLDRSLEQYF
V gene: TRBV6-5; D gene: TRBD2; clone size: -; CDR3 protein: CASRTGLAASEQYF
V gene: TRBV2; D gene: TRBD1; clone size: -; CDR3 protein: CASSQQGAGTGELFF
V gene: TRBV6-5; D gene: TRBD1; clone size: few; CDR3 protein: CASSLDRAGTEAFF
V gene: TRBV4-1; D gene: -; clone size: once; CDR3 protein: CASSQWPGGGEAFF
V gene: TRBV4-1; D gene: -; clone size: few; CDR3 protein: CASSQDQGTIYEQYF
V gene: TRBV14; D gene: -; clone size: -; CDR3 protein: CASSQDPRGGQETQYF
V gene: TRBV27; D gene: -; clone size: -; CDR3 protein: CASSLRVGQFRAPYEQYF
V gene: TRBV7-9; D gene: -; clone size: -; CDR3 protein: CASAESSYNEQFF
V gene: TRBV7-7; D gene: -; clone size: once; CDR3 protein: CASSNNPAGRNTGELFF
V gene: TRBV19; D gene: TRBD1; clone size: -; CDR3 protein: CASRLNRGNTDTQYF
V gene: TRBV5-1; D gene: -; clone size: -; CDR3 protein: CASSLASSYEQYF
V gene: TRBV15; D gene: TRBD1; clone size: -; CDR3 protein: CATSAGQGGTEAFF
V gene: TRBV5-6; D gene: TRBD2; clone size: -; CDR3 protein: CASSLEVSGSADTQYF
V gene: TRBV19; D gene: -; clone size: once; CDR3 protein: CASASGAKGYSPLHF